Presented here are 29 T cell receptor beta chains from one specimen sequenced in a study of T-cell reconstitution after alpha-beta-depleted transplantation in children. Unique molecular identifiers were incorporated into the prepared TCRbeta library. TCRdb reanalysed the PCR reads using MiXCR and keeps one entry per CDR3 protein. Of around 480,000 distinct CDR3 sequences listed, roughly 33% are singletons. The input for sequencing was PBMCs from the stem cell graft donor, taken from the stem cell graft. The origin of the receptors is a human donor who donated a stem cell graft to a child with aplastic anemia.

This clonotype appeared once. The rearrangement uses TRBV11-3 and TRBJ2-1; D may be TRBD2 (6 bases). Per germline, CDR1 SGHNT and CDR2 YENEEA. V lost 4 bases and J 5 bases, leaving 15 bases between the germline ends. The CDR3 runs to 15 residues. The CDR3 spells CASSWGLLGDNEQFF. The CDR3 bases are TGTGCCAGCAGCTGGGGACTCTTGGGGGACAATGAGCAGTTCTTC.

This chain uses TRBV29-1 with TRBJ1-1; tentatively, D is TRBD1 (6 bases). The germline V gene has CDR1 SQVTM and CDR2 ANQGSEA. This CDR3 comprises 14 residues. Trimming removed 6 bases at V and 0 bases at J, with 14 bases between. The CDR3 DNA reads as TGCAGCGTGGCTGGACAGTTCATGAACACTGAAGCTTTCTTT. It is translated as CSVAGQFMNTEAFF. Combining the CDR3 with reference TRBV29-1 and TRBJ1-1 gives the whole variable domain SAVISQKPSRDICQRGTSLTIQCQVDSQVTMMFWYRQQPGQSLTLIATANQGSEATYESGFVIDKFPISRPNLTFSTLTVSNMSPEDSSIYLCSVAGQFMNTEAFFGQGTRLTVV.

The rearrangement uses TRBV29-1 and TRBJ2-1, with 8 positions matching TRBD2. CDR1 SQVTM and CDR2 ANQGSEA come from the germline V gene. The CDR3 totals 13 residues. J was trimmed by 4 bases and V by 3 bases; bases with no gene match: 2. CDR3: CSVETSAYNEQFF. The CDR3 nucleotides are TGCAGCGTTGAGACTAGCGCTTACAATGAGCAGTTCTTC.

The CDR3 bases are TGTGCCAGCAGCCAAGAAAGAGTCTTGGTTGGTTCGAAAGCTTTCTTT. Translated: CASSQERVLVGSKAFF. The chain recombines TRBV14 with TRBJ1-1; unclear D gene. Trimming shortened V by 0 bases and J by 9 bases, and 20 bases separated the two germline ends. The CDR3 contains 16 residues. CDR1 is SGHDN and CDR2 is FVKESK in the germline V gene.

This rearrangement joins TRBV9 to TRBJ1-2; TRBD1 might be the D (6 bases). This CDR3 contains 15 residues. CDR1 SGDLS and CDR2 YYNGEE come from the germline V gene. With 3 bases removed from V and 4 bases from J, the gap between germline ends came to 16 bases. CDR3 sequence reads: CASSDEKGRGYGYTF. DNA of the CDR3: TGTGCCAGCAGCGATGAGAAGGGCAGGGGCTATGGCTACACCTTC.

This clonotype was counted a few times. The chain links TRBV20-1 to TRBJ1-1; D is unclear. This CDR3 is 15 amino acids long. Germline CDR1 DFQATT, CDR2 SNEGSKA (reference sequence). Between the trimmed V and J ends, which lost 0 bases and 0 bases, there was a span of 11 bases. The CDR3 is CSARDMRRLNTEAFF. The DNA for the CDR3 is TGCAGTGCTAGAGATATGCGACGGTTGAACACTGAAGCTTTCTTT.

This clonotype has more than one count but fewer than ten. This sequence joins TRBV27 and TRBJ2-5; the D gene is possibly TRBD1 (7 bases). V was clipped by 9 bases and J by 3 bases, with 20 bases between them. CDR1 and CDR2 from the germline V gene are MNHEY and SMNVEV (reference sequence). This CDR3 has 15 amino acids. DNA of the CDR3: TGTGCCAGTATTTTCCGACAGGGCGGGAAAGAGACCCAGTACTTC. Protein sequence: CASIFRQGGKETQYF.

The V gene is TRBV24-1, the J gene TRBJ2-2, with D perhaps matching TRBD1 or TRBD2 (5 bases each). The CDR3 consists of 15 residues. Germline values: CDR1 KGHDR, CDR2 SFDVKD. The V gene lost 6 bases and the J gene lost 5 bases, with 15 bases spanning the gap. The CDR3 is CATSRAGALTGELFF. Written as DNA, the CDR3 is TGTGCCACCAGTCGCGCCGGGGCCTTGACCGGGGAGCTGTTTTTT.

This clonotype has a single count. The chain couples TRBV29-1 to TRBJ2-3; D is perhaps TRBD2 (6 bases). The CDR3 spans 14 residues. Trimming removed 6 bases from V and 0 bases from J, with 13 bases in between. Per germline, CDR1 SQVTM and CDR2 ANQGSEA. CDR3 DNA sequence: TGCAGCGTCGCGGACTATACCAGCACAGATACGCAGTATTTT. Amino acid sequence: CSVADYTSTDTQYF.

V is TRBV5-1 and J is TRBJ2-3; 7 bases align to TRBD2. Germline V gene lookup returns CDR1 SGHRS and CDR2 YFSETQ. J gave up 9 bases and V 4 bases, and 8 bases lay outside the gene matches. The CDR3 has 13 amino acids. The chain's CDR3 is CASSGELATTQYF. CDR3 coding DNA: TGCGCCAGCAGCGGGGAACTAGCGACAACGCAGTATTTT.

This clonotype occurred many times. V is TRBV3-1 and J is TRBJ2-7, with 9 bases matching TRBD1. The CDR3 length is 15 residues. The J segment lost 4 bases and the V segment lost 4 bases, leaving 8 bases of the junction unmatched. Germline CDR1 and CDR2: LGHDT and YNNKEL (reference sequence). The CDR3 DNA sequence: TGTGCCAGCAGCCTTTACCCCGGGACAGGGTACGAGCAGTACGTC. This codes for CASSLYPGTGYEQYV.

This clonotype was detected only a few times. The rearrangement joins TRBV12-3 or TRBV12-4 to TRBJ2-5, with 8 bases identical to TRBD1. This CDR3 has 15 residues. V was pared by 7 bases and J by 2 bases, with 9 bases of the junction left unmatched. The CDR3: CASTYSTGVQETQYF. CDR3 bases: TGTGCCAGCACATACTCGACAGGGGTGCAAGAGACCCAGTACTTC.

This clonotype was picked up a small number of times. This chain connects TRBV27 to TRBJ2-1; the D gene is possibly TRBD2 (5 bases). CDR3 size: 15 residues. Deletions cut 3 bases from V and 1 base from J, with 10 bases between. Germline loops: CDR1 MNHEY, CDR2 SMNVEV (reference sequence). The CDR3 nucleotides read TGTGCCAGCAGTTTTGCGGGTCTATCCTACAATGAGCAGTTCTTC. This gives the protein CASSFAGLSYNEQFF.

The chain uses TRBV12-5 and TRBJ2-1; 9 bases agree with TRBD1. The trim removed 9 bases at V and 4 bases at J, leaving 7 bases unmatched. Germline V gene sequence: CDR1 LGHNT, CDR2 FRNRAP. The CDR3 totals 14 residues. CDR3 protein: CASGQGMGYNEQFF. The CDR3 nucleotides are TGTGCTAGCGGACAGGGGATGGGGTACAATGAGCAGTTCTTC.

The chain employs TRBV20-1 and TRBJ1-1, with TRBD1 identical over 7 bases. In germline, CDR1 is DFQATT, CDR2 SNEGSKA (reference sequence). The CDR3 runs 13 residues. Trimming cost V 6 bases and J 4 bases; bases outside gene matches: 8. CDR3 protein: CSATYYRGTEAFF. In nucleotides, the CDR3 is TGCAGTGCGACCTATTACAGGGGCACTGAAGCTTTCTTT.

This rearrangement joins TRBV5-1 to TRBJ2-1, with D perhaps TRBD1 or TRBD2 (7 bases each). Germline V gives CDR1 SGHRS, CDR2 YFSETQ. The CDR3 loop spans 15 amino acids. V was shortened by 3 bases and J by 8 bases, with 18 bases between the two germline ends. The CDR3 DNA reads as TGCGCCAGCAGCTCTGGGAGGGGACAGAGTTATGAGCAGTTCTTC. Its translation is CASSSGRGQSYEQFF.

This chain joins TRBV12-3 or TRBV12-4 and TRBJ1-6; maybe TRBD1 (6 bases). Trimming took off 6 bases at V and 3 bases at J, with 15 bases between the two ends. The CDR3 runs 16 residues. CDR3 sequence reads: CASSSRDTVYNSPLHF. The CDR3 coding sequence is TGTGCCAGCAGCTCTCGGGACACCGTCTATAATTCACCCCTCCACTTT.

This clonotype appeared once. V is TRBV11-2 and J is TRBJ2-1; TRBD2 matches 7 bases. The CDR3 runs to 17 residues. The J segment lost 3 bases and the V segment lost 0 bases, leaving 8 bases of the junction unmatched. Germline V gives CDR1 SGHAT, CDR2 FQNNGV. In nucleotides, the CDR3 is TGTGCCAGCAGCTTAGATCAGAGTCTAGCGGTCTACAATGAGCAGTTCTTC. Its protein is CASSLDQSLAVYNEQFF.

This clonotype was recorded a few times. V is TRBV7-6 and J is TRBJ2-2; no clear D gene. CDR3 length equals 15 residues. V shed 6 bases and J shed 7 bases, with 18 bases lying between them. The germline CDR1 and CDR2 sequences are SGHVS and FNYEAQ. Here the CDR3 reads CASSLTGPRNGELFF. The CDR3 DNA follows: TGTGCCAGCAGTTTAACCGGGCCTCGGAACGGGGAGCTGTTTTTT.

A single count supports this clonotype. The CDR3 nucleotides are TGTGCCAGCAGCCAAGAGAACAGGGGGCGGACAGATACGCAGTATTTT. Protein sequence: CASSQENRGRTDTQYF. V usage is TRBV14 and J usage is TRBJ2-3, with 9 bases fitting TRBD1. The germline V gene encodes CDR1 SGHDN and CDR2 FVKESK. The CDR3 has 16 residues. After removal of 0 bases from V and 3 bases from J, the junction contained 4 bases not matched to a gene.

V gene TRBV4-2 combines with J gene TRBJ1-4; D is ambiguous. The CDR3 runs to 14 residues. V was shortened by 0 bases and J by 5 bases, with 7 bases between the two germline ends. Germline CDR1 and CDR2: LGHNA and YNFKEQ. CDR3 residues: CASSQEGRNEKLFF. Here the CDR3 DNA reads TGTGCCAGCAGCCAAGAAGGCAGGAATGAAAAACTGTTTTTT.

In DNA form, the CDR3 reads TGCAGTGCCAGCCTAGGAGGTCTGGACAGCGGCAGATTTCAAGAGACCCAGTACTTC. Protein: CSASLGGLDSGRFQETQYF. The chain employs TRBV20-1 and TRBJ2-5, with a possible D match to TRBD1 (6 bases). Germline lookup yields CDR1 DFQATT and CDR2 SNEGSKA (reference sequence). The CDR3 runs 19 residues. V dropped 6 bases and J dropped 2 bases, with 31 bases sitting between them.

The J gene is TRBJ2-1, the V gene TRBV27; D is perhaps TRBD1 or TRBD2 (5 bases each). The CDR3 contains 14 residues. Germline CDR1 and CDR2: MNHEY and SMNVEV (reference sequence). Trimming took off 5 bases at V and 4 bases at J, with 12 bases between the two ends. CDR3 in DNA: TGTGCCAGCAGTGCTTGGGACGGATACAATGAGCAGTTCTTC. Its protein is CASSAWDGYNEQFF.

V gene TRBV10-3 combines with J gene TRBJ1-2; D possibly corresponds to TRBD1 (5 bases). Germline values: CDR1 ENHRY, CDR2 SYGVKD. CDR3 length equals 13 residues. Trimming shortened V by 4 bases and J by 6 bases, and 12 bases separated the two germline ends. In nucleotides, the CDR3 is TGTGCCATCAGTGGAGTAGGGGATGATGGCTACACCTTC. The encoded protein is CAISGVGDDGYTF.

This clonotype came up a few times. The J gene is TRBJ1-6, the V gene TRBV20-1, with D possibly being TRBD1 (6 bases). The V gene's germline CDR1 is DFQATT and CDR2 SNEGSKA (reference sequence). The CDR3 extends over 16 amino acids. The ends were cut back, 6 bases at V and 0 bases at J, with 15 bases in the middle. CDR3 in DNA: TGCAGTGCCCCCGCGGGGGGCGTCTCCTATAATTCACCCCTCCACTTT. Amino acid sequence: CSAPAGGVSYNSPLHF.

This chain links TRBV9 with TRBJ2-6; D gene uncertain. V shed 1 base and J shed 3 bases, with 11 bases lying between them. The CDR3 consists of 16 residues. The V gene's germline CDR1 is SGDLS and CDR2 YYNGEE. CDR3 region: CASSVTVLGGANVLTF. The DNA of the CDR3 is TGTGCCAGCAGCGTAACGGTCCTAGGTGGGGCCAACGTCCTGACTTTC.

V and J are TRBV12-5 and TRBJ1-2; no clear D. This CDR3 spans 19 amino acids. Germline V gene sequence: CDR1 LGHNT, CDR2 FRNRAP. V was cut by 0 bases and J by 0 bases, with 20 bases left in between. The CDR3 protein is CASGLVRSGDYHPNYGYTF. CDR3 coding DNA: TGTGCTAGTGGTTTGGTACGGTCCGGTGATTACCATCCTAACTATGGCTACACCTTC.

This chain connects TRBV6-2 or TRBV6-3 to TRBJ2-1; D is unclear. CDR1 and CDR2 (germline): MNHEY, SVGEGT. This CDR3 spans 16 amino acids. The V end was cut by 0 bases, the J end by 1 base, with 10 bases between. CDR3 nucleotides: TGTGCCAGCAGTTACTCCAGCATCGAATCCTACAATGAGCAGTTCTTC. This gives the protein CASSYSSIESYNEQFF.

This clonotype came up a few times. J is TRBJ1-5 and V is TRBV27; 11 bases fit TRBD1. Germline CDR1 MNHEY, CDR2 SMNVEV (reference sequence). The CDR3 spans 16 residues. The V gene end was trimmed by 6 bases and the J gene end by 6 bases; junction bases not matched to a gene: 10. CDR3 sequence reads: CASSRTGQGASQPQHF. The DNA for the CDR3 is TGTGCCAGCAGCCGCACTGGACAGGGGGCGAGTCAGCCCCAGCATTTT.